This paragraph reports one TCR beta chain. The data stem from a study of T cell changes during pregnancy in multiple sclerosis. CDR1 is MDHEN and CDR2 is SYDVKM in the germline V gene. The germline V and J ends were trimmed by 4 bases and 2 bases, with 14 bases remaining between them. The CDR3 runs 15 residues. The repertoire was sequenced with immunoSEQ multiplex PCR; TCRdb's copy has only in-frame clones and lacks some. This table holds roughly 110,000 clones, around 93% found once. This specimen consisted of peripheral blood, obtained after pregnancy. The sequence came from a female donor with multiple sclerosis, enrolled in a pregnancy study. The chain uses TRBV28 and TRBJ1-1; no definite D call. The CDR3 sequence is CASSSFGERNTEAFF. In nucleotides, the CDR3 is TGTGCCAGCAGTTCGTTCGGGGAAAGAAACACTGAAGCTTTCTTT.